The sample holds a few counts of the clone carrying this T cell receptor (beta chain). Its antigen is unidentified. Donors uniformly comprised healthy Caucasians. This specimen comes from a study of identical twins. Between the trimmed V and J ends, which lost 6 bases and 7 bases, there was a span of 10 bases. This CDR3 has 12 residues. The study's findings and limits: Clonotypes of the beta chain that were abundant in cord blood carried fewer insertions (memory repertoires showed none). Out-of-frame alpha sequences common to twins were enriched for low generation probability.

A universal primer site was incorporated via template switching, and the cDNA contained unique molecular identifiers. TCRdb recomputed calls from the 5' RACE reads with MiXCR, one row per CDR3 protein. The table records about 570,000 distinct CDR3 sequences, 9.5% to 10% of them present only once. The sample was also reused in another study, on yellow fever vaccine responses in identical twins.

The chain is built from TRBV12-3 or TRBV12-4 and TRBJ1-5; no definite D call. The receptor comes from a woman under 30 in good health. The sequencing sample was made of PBMCs. The CDR3 nucleotides read TGTGCCAGCAGGATGGTGGGCCAGCCCCAGCATTTT. Residues: CASRMVGQPQHF.